The 13 T cell receptor beta chains listed next were all sequenced from one sample in a study of regulatory T cells in long-lasting Graves disease. As to time point: newly diagnosed GD, antithyroid drugs for less than 3 months. After RNA was extracted from PBMCs, the TCR library was made from it. Building the TCR beta libraries relied on iRepertoire HTBI primers, and CDR3 regions underwent Arm-PCR. MiXCR was run by TCRdb on the multiplex PCR reads, yielding one entry per CDR3 protein. The table has 680,000 or so distinct CDR3 sequences, 15% to 20% seen once. These records were also assigned to another study, of T cells in Graves' hyperthyroidism and ophthalmopathy.

The sequences come from peripheral blood mononuclear cells (PBMCs), collected at new diagnosis, from a patient treated with antithyroid drugs. These receptors all stem from a woman in her twenties or thirties with Graves disease.

This clonotype was found a few times. The chain couples TRBV20-1 to TRBJ2-7; unclear D gene. The ends were cut back, 5 bases at V and 0 bases at J, with 14 bases in the middle. CDR3 length: 14 amino acids. CDR1 is DFQATT, CDR2 SNEGSKA, per germline (reference sequence). CDR3 nucleotide sequence: TGCAGTGCTGAAAAAGTCTTTGTCTCCTACGAGCAGTACTTC. It codes for CSAEKVFVSYEQYF.

V gene TRBV3-1 combines with J gene TRBJ2-5, with D possibly being TRBD2 (5 bases). The germline V and J ends were trimmed by 4 bases and 1 base, with 13 bases remaining between them. Germline assignment: CDR1 LGHDT and CDR2 YNNKEL (reference sequence). The CDR3 loop spans 15 amino acids. The DNA of the CDR3 is TGTGCCAGCAGCCTAGGCGAGGGTACCCAAGAGACCCAGTACTTC. As protein: CASSLGEGTQETQYF.

This clonotype was detected ten times or more. The rearrangement joins TRBV7-9 to TRBJ1-4; 8 bases line up with TRBD1. Germline V gene lookup returns CDR1 SEHNR and CDR2 FQNEAQ (reference sequence). This CDR3 spans 15 amino acids. J was trimmed by 8 bases and V by 5 bases; bases with no gene match: 10. In DNA, the CDR3 is TGTGCCAGCAGCGCCTGGACAGGGAAGTACGAAAAACTGTTTTTT. This codes for CASSAWTGKYEKLFF.

Ten or more counts support this clonotype. V and J are TRBV2 and TRBJ1-5; no definite D call. The CDR3 is made up of 14 amino acids. Germline CDR1 SNHLY, CDR2 FYNNEI. Trimming removed 7 bases from V and 3 bases from J, with 13 bases in between. CDR3 protein: CASKQWQNNQPQHF. The CDR3 DNA is TGTGCCAGCAAGCAATGGCAGAACAATCAGCCCCAGCATTTT.

This clonotype was counted at least ten times. The chain carries TRBV5-6 and TRBJ2-3; 7 bases align to TRBD2. Trimming at V came to 5 bases and at J to 2 bases, leaving 2 bases not matched to a gene. The CDR3 is 13 residues long. Germline loops: CDR1 SGHDT, CDR2 YYEEEE. CDR3 residues: CASSRDYTDTQYF. As DNA, the CDR3 is TGTGCCAGCAGTCGGGACTACACAGATACGCAGTATTTT.

There are many counts of this clonotype. CDR3 residues: CASITSGPSYEQYF. CDR3 in DNA: TGTGCCAGCATCACTAGCGGACCCTCCTACGAGCAGTACTTC. This chain joins TRBV28 and TRBJ2-7, with 8 bases matching TRBD2. Trimming removed 7 bases from V and 0 bases from J; junction bases left unmatched: 5. The CDR3 has 14 residues. The germline gives CDR1 MDHEN, CDR2 SYDVKM.

This clonotype was seen ten or more times. The chain carries TRBV6-1 and TRBJ1-2; 7 nucleotides match TRBD1. Germline V gene sequence: CDR1 MNHNS, CDR2 SASEGT. CDR3 length equals 13 residues. The ends lost 2 bases at V and 7 bases at J; junction bases unmatched: 4. The CDR3 bases are TGTGCCAGCAGTGAAAAATGGGACAGTGGCTACACCTTC. Amino acids: CASSEKWDSGYTF.

This clonotype was seen at least ten times. The chain joins TRBV6-1 to TRBJ2-1; perhaps TRBD2 as D (6 bases). Trimming pared 4 bases from V and 0 bases from J, leaving 13 bases between. There are 16 residues in the CDR3. CDR1 and CDR2 (germline): MNHNS, SASEGT. In DNA, the CDR3 is TGTGCCAGCAGTGCGGGTGGGACTGGCTCCTACAATGAGCAGTTCTTC. This gives the protein CASSAGGTGSYNEQFF.

In its sample, this clonotype was seen many times. The genes are TRBV28 and TRBJ2-7, with TRBD1 identical over 10 bases. CDR1 is MDHEN, CDR2 SYDVKM, per germline. The CDR3 sequence is 14 residues long. Losses at the gene ends were 7 bases for V and 1 base for J; bases not matched to a gene: 4. CDR3 sequence reads: CASNGQGVSYEQYF. The CDR3 DNA reads TGTGCCAGCAATGGACAGGGGGTATCCTACGAGCAGTACTTC.

This chain uses TRBV6-1 with TRBJ1-5, with a possible D match to TRBD1 (6 bases). This CDR3 region has 14 residues. The V end lost 6 bases, the J end lost 6 bases, and 15 bases lay between the germline ends. The germline CDR1 and CDR2 sequences are MNHNS and SASEGT. The DNA of the CDR3 is TGTGCCAGCAGACACCAGGGGAATTCTCAGCCCCAGCATTTT. It encodes CASRHQGNSQPQHF.

This clonotype was seen ten or more times. The chain couples TRBV7-2 to TRBJ1-1; perhaps TRBD1 as D (5 bases). CDR1 and CDR2 (germline): SGHTA, FQGNSA. The length of the CDR3 is 14 residues. V lost 7 bases to trimming and J lost 2 bases, with 14 bases between them. The CDR3, as DNA: TGTGCCAGCACTACCACGACAGCTAACACTGAAGCTTTCTTT. Its protein is CASTTTTANTEAFF.

Only a few counts were recorded for this clonotype. The chain is built from TRBV5-4 and TRBJ2-1, with 7 bases fitting TRBD2. CDR1 is SGHNT, CDR2 YYREEE, per germline (reference sequence). The CDR3 is made up of 15 amino acids. After removal of 5 bases from V and 3 bases from J, the junction contained 8 bases not matched to a gene. The CDR3 spells CASRMAAGFYNEQFF. CDR3 DNA sequence: TGTGCCAGCAGAATGGCAGCGGGGTTCTACAATGAGCAGTTCTTC.

This clonotype has at least ten counts. The chain combines TRBV20-1 with TRBJ1-1, with D possibly matching TRBD1 (5 bases). The CDR3 contains 15 residues. The ends were cut back, 6 bases at V and 0 bases at J, with 17 bases in the middle. The V gene's germline CDR1 is DFQATT and CDR2 SNEGSKA (reference sequence). The CDR3 is CSAPGRGGVNTEAFF. The CDR3 nucleotides are TGCAGTGCCCCAGGACGGGGGGGAGTGAACACTGAAGCTTTCTTT.